These T cell receptor beta chains were read from a single sample in a study of beta chain features in type 1 diabetes. Profiled with immunoSEQ multiplex PCR; TCRdb holds only in-frame clones, not every one. The table has about 180,000 clones, approximately 13% seen once. Sequencing was performed on central memory CD4+ T cells from blood. These receptors all come from a woman in her late teens or twenties in good health. CDR3s include the opening cysteine and the closing phenylalanine or tryptophan. The D gene is left open where the match is weak. Expanded clones are given a class, and other clones once, few, many or no size at all.

TRBJ2-1 | TRBV2 | - | - | TGTGCCAGCAGTGAAAGGGCCAGGGCAAGGGATGAGCAGTTCTTC | CASSERARARDEQFF
TRBJ1-1 | TRBV7-3 | TRBD1 | - | TGTGCCAGCAGCTCCACAGGGGGCGCGGGCACTGAAGCTTTCTTT | CASSSTGGAGTEAFF
TRBJ2-2 | TRBV5-6 | TRBD2 | few | TGTGCCAGCAGCTCAGGGTGGACTAGCGGGACCGGGGAGCTGTTTTTT | CASSSGWTSGTGELFF
TRBJ2-5 | TRBV18 | - | - | TGTGCCAGCTCACCACCAGGGGCAGGGAAAGAGACCCAGTACTTC | CASSPPGAGKETQYF
TRBJ2-5 | TRBV6-1 | TRBD1 | - | TGTGCCAGCAGTGAAGAGCGTGTGGGGACAGACCAAGAGACCCAGTACTTC | CASSEERVGTDQETQYF
TRBJ2-7 | TRBV5-1 | TRBD1 | - | TGCGCCAGCAGCCCGGGACAGGGTCTAGTGAGGGAGCAGTACTTC | CASSPGQGLVREQYF
TRBJ2-7 | TRBV11-1 | - | - | TGTGCCAGCAGCTTTGGACTGACTTACGAGCAGTACTTC | CASSFGLTYEQYF
TRBJ1-5 | TRBV7-9 | - | few | TGTGCCAGCAGCGACGGGCGACTCGGGGCCCAGCATTTT | CASSDGRLGAQHF
TRBJ2-1 | TRBV5-1 | TRBD2 | - | TGCGCCAGCAGCCCCGGTTTAGCGGGAGATAACTATGAGCAGTTCTTC | CASSPGLAGDNYEQFF
TRBJ2-1 | TRBV13 | TRBD2 | - | TGTGCCAGCAGCTTAGGGGGGACTAGCATTCGGTTAGGTGAGCAGTTCTTC | CASSLGGTSIRLGEQFF
TRBJ2-1 | TRBV11-3 | - | - | TGTGCCAGCAGCATATCAGTAGGGGGAAATGAGCAGTTCTTC | CASSISVGGNEQFF
TRBJ2-3 | TRBV30 | TRBD2 | few | TGTGCCTGGAGTTCGACTAGCGGGAGGTCTCTTTTCAGCACAGATACGCAGTATTTT | CAWSSTSGRSLFSTDTQYF
TRBJ2-1 | TRBV19 | TRBD1 | - | TGTGCCAGTCGCGGGACAGGGCATCAGGATGAGCAGTTCTTC | CASRGTGHQDEQFF
TRBJ1-4 | TRBV7-2 | - | - | TGTGCCAGCAGCGGGGACTTTAATGAAAAACTGTTTTTT | CASSGDFNEKLFF
TRBJ2-1 | TRBV5-1 | TRBD2 | few | TGCGCCAGCAGCCTCGGGACTAGCGGGAGAAGCAATGAGCAGTTCTTC | CASSLGTSGRSNEQFF
TRBJ2-1 | TRBV7-9 | TRBD2 | - | TGTGCCAGCAGCTCTCATAGCGGGAGCCCCACGTCCTACAATGAGCAGTTCTTC | CASSSHSGSPTSYNEQFF
TRBJ2-2 | TRBV5-4 | - | - | TGTGCCAGCAGCTTGGAGACTCCCGGGGAGCTGTTTTTT | CASSLETPGELFF
TRBJ2-7 | TRBV10-3 | TRBD2 | - | TGTGCCATCAGTGATAGCGGGAGCTCCTACGAGCAGTACTTC | CAISDSGSSYEQYF
TRBJ1-1 | TRBV9 | - | - | TGTGCCAGCAGCGTAGTGGGCAGCCAGAACACTGAAGCTTTCTTT | CASSVVGSQNTEAFF
TRBJ1-2 | TRBV28 | - | once | TGTGCCAGCAGGTTCGCTAACTATGGCTACACCTTC | CASRFANYGYTF
TRBJ1-2 | TRBV25-1 | - | few | TGTGCCACCGGACAGAACTATGGCTACACCTTC | CATGQNYGYTF
TRBJ2-5 | TRBV13 | TRBD1 | - | TGTGCCAGCAGCTTAGGGTACAGGGGGCAGGAGACCCAGTACTTC | CASSLGYRGQETQYF